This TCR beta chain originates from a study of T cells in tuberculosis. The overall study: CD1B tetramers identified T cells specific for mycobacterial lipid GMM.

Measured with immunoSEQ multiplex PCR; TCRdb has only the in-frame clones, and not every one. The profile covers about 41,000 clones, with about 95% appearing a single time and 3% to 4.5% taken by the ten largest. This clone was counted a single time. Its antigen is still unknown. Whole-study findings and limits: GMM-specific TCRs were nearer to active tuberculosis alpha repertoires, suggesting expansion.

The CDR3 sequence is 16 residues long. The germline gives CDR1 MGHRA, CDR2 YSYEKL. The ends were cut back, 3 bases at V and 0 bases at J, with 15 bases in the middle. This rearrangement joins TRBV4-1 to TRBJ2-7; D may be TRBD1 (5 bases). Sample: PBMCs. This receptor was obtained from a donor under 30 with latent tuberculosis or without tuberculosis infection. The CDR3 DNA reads TGCGCCAGCAGCCACAGGGCCATGCAACTCTCCTACGAGCAGTACTTC. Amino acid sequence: CASSHRAMQLSYEQYF.